This T cell receptor (beta chain) is drawn from a study of T cells after posttransplantation cyclophosphamide. The J segment lost 4 bases and the V segment lost 2 bases, leaving 6 bases of the junction unmatched. The CDR3 loop spans 15 amino acids. CDR1 and CDR2 (germline): SGHRS, YFSETQ. Study-wide results and caveats: Donor-recipient repertoire similarity was low at 1-2 months, rising over year one.

This clone was picked up a small number of times. As yet, its antigen is unknown. The table came from immunoSEQ multiplex PCR; TCRdb's copy has only in-frame clones and leaves some out. The sample lists 8,500 to 13,000 clones, approximately 86% occurring once. Treatment was busulfan-fludarabine conditioning, a marrow graft, and cyclophosphamide on days +3 and +4. The J gene is TRBJ2-5, the V gene TRBV5-1; 9 nucleotides align to TRBD2. This sample comprised CD4+ T cells sorted from PBMCs, obtained after allogeneic stem cell transplant with posttransplant cyclophosphamide. This TCR came from a male patient aged 25-45 years who received an allogeneic stem cell transplant from a related donor, was CMV-positive, and had acute GVHD only. Some T cells could come from the graft donor. The CDR3 reads CASSFSGGFGETQYF. As DNA, the CDR3 is TGCGCCAGCAGCTTTAGCGGGGGATTTGGAGAGACCCAGTACTTC.